A selection of T cell receptor beta chains follows, all from one sample in a study of PD-1 blockade in classical Hodgkin lymphoma. Profiled with immunoSEQ multiplex PCR; TCRdb holds only in-frame clones, not every one. The data show 100,000 or so clones, 90% seen once. The sequences come from peripheral blood mononuclear cells (PBMCs), collected before the fourth cycle of nivolumab. Receptors were obtained from a human donor with classical Hodgkin lymphoma. Each CDR3 is given with its conserved first and last residue. Each record gives: V gene, D gene, J gene, clone size, CDR3 DNA, CDR3 protein. The D gene is left open where the match is weak. Only part of the rows carry a size: once, few, many, or a class if the clone is expanded.

V: TRBV9; D: NA; J: TRBJ1-2; size: once; DNA: TGTGCCAGCAGCGCCTCCGGTAAAGCTAACTATGGCTACACCTTC; CDR3: CASSASGKANYGYTF
V: TRBV9; D: TRBD1; J: TRBJ2-7; size: NA; DNA: TGTGCCAGCAGCGTAGGAGGGACAGCATACGAGCAGTACTTC; CDR3: CASSVGGTAYEQYF
V: TRBV7-9; D: TRBD1; J: TRBJ1-4; size: few; DNA: TGTGCCAGCAGCTGGGGGACAGCTAATGAAAAACTGTTTTTT; CDR3: CASSWGTANEKLFF
V: TRBV7-2; D: NA; J: TRBJ1-5; size: NA; DNA: TGTGCCAGCAGCTTGAAGCTTATCGGTAAATATAGCAATCAGCCCCAGCATTTT; CDR3: CASSLKLIGKYSNQPQHF
V: TRBV5-6; D: NA; J: TRBJ2-7; size: NA; DNA: TGTGCCAGCAGCAAGGCAGGGTACGAGCAGTACTTC; CDR3: CASSKAGYEQYF
V: TRBV6-1; D: NA; J: TRBJ1-5; size: NA; DNA: TGTGCCAGCAGTGAAACCACATTAATAGGTCAGCCCCAGCATTTT; CDR3: CASSETTLIGQPQHF
V: TRBV9; D: TRBD1; J: TRBJ2-5; size: NA; DNA: TGTGCCAGCAGCCTAGGGGACAGGGGGGAAGAGACCCAGTACTTC; CDR3: CASSLGDRGEETQYF
V: TRBV5-1; D: NA; J: TRBJ2-7; size: NA; DNA: TGCGCCAGCAGCTTGGCCGTGGCGGACGAGCAGTACTTC; CDR3: CASSLAVADEQYF
V: TRBV9; D: NA; J: TRBJ1-5; size: once; DNA: TGTGCCGTTAGTCTCTGGGGGCCCCAGCCCCAGCATTTT; CDR3: CAVSLWGPQPQHF
V: TRBV7-6; D: TRBD1; J: TRBJ2-7; size: NA; DNA: TGTGCCAGCAGCCCCGGGACAGGCCCCTACGAGCAGTACTTC; CDR3: CASSPGTGPYEQYF
V: TRBV28; D: TRBD1; J: TRBJ1-2; size: NA; DNA: TGTGCCAGCAGTTTAATAGGGGGCAGCTATGGCTACACCTTC; CDR3: CASSLIGGSYGYTF
V: TRBV27; D: TRBD1; J: TRBJ2-2; size: once; DNA: TGTGCCAGCAGTTTGGGACAGGTTCCCACCGGGGAGCTGTTTTTT; CDR3: CASSLGQVPTGELFF
V: TRBV7-9; D: NA; J: TRBJ1-2; size: NA; DNA: TGTGCCAGCAGCCGGAGTCGGATTAATGGCTACACCTTC; CDR3: CASSRSRINGYTF
V: TRBV5-1; D: TRBD2; J: TRBJ2-5; size: NA; DNA: TGCGCCAGCAGCTCTTCACTTAGCGGGGGGTCTCAAGAGACCCAGTACTTC; CDR3: CASSSSLSGGSQETQYF
V: TRBV5-1; D: NA; J: TRBJ1-2; size: few; DNA: TGCGCCAGCAGCACCGACGTTTACTATGGCTACACCTTC; CDR3: CASSTDVYYGYTF
V: TRBV4-2; D: NA; J: TRBJ1-2; size: NA; DNA: TGTGCCAGCAGCCAATTGAGAGACAGTGATGGCTACACCTTC; CDR3: CASSQLRDSDGYTF
V: TRBV5-4; D: NA; J: TRBJ1-1; size: once; DNA: TGTGCCAGCAGCTCCTCGGACAGGAACACTGAAGCTTTCTTT; CDR3: CASSSSDRNTEAFF
V: TRBV28; D: NA; J: TRBJ1-2; size: NA; DNA: TGTGCCAGCAGTTTGAGGGGGGGGACTAACTATGGCTACACCTTC; CDR3: CASSLRGGTNYGYTF
V: TRBV9; D: TRBD1; J: TRBJ2-2; size: NA; DNA: TGTGCCAGCAGCGTCGGACAGGGAGCGAACACCGGGGAGCTGTTTTTT; CDR3: CASSVGQGANTGELFF
V: TRBV6-4; D: TRBD1; J: TRBJ2-1; size: NA; DNA: TGTGCCAGCAGTGACTCGTTCGCAGGGGGCTCCTACAATGAGCAGTTCTTC; CDR3: CASSDSFAGGSYNEQFF
V: TRBV13; D: TRBD2; J: TRBJ2-1; size: NA; DNA: TGTGCCAGCAGCTTACAGGGAGGGGAGCAGTTCTTC; CDR3: CASSLQGGEQFF
V: TRBV7-2; D: NA; J: TRBJ1-2; size: NA; DNA: TGTGCCAGCAGCTTACGTCTAGGGAACTATGGCTACACCTTC; CDR3: CASSLRLGNYGYTF
V: TRBV7-2; D: NA; J: TRBJ1-2; size: NA; DNA: TGTGCCAGCTGCTGGGGGATACGGTATGGCTACACCTTC; CDR3: CASCWGIRYGYTF
V: TRBV30; D: TRBD1; J: TRBJ2-7; size: NA; DNA: TGTGCCTGGGACAGGGTTAGCTCCTACGAGCAGTACTTC; CDR3: CAWDRVSSYEQYF
V: TRBV15; D: NA; J: TRBJ1-1; size: NA; DNA: TGTGCCTGCGGGGGGTTGGGCACTGAAGCTTTCTTT; CDR3: CACGGLGTEAFF
V: TRBV7-3; D: NA; J: TRBJ2-3; size: NA; DNA: TGTGCCAGCAGCTTAGGTTTAATTACAGATACGCAGTATTTT; CDR3: CASSLGLITDTQYF
V: TRBV19; D: NA; J: TRBJ1-2; size: once; DNA: TGTGCCAGTAGTATTGGTGGAAACTATGGCTACACCTTC; CDR3: CASSIGGNYGYTF
V: TRBV4-2; D: NA; J: TRBJ1-1; size: once; DNA: TGTGCCAGCAGCCAAGAGGGGGAGCGAGAAGCTTTCTTT; CDR3: CASSQEGEREAFF
V: TRBV30; D: TRBD2; J: TRBJ2-1; size: NA; DNA: TGTGCCTGGAGTGTACGGGGGGGGTTGGGAAATGAGCAGTTCTTC; CDR3: CAWSVRGGLGNEQFF
V: TRBV9; D: NA; J: TRBJ2-7; size: once; DNA: TGTGCCAGCAGCGTAGGGGTCGAATACCCCGAAAATAGTCCCAGACACTACGAGCAGTACTTC; CDR3: CASSVGVEYPENSPRHYEQYF
V: TRBV7-9; D: NA; J: TRBJ2-1; size: NA; DNA: TGTGCCAGCAGCTTAGGATTGCGGGCCCGAGGGAATGAGCAGTTCTTC; CDR3: CASSLGLRARGNEQFF
V: TRBV29-1; D: NA; J: TRBJ1-4; size: NA; DNA: TGCAGCGCCGAACAGGGAAAACTGTTTTTT; CDR3: CSAEQGKLFF
V: TRBV6-5; D: TRBD1; J: TRBJ2-7; size: NA; DNA: TGTGCCAGCAGTTACGATCCCGGGACAGGGAGCCACGAGCAGTACTTC; CDR3: CASSYDPGTGSHEQYF
V: TRBV5-1; D: TRBD1; J: TRBJ1-5; size: NA; DNA: TGCGCCAGCAGCGCCGGGACAGGGGTCGAGGAGCCCCAGCATTTT; CDR3: CASSAGTGVEEPQHF
V: TRBV21-1; D: NA; J: TRBJ1-4; size: NA; DNA: TGTGCCAGCAGCAAACCCCCGGCTAATGAAAAACTGTTTTTT; CDR3: CASSKPPANEKLFF
V: TRBV9; D: NA; J: TRBJ2-5; size: NA; DNA: TGTGCCAGCAGCGTAGACCCCTGGGAGACCCAGTACTTC; CDR3: CASSVDPWETQYF
V: TRBV10-2; D: NA; J: TRBJ2-7; size: NA; DNA: TGCGCCAGCAGTTGGGGGGCAAGCTCCTACGAGCAGTACTTC; CDR3: CASSWGASSYEQYF
V: TRBV7-6; D: NA; J: TRBJ1-1; size: NA; DNA: TGTGCCAGCAGCGCCGGGACGGACAACACTGAAGCTTTCTTT; CDR3: CASSAGTDNTEAFF
V: TRBV6-1; D: NA; J: TRBJ1-2; size: once; DNA: TGTGCCAGCAGTGAATGGCAGGGAAACTATGGCTACACCTTC; CDR3: CASSEWQGNYGYTF
V: TRBV5-1; D: NA; J: TRBJ2-1; size: NA; DNA: TGCGCCAGCAGCTTGGTCGGCGGGGCCTACAATGAGCAGTTCTTC; CDR3: CASSLVGGAYNEQFF
V: TRBV12-5; D: NA; J: TRBJ2-5; size: NA; DNA: TGTGCTAGTGGTTTGGGTCTGGCTTGGGGGCGAGAGGAGACCCAGTACTTC; CDR3: CASGLGLAWGREETQYF
V: TRBV14; D: NA; J: TRBJ1-4; size: NA; DNA: TGTGCCAGCAGACGCAGGGTAAATGAAAAACTGTTTTTT; CDR3: CASRRRVNEKLFF
V: TRBV7-9; D: NA; J: TRBJ2-1; size: NA; DNA: TGTGCCAGCAGCCCCCTTGGGGATGACAATGAGCAGTTCTTC; CDR3: CASSPLGDDNEQFF
V: TRBV30; D: NA; J: TRBJ1-6; size: NA; DNA: TGTGCCTGGACCCCCTTGGAGGGAATGACCTATAATTCACCCCTCCACTTT; CDR3: CAWTPLEGMTYNSPLHF
V: TRBV6-6; D: NA; J: TRBJ2-7; size: NA; DNA: TGTGCCAGCAGTTATCGGGACGGGATCTACGAGCAGTACTTC; CDR3: CASSYRDGIYEQYF
V: TRBV29-1; D: NA; J: TRBJ1-4; size: NA; DNA: TGCAGCGTTGGGGTTCGGGTTAATGAAAAACTGTTTTTT; CDR3: CSVGVRVNEKLFF
V: TRBV12-5; D: NA; J: TRBJ2-6; size: NA; DNA: TGTGCTAGTGGTTTGGTACTCGATCTTCGCGGGGCTGGGGCCAACGTCCTGACTTTC; CDR3: CASGLVLDLRGAGANVLTF
V: TRBV11-2; D: TRBD1; J: TRBJ2-7; size: NA; DNA: TGTGCCAGCAGCTTAGGTACAGGGGGCTTTTACGAGCAGTACTTC; CDR3: CASSLGTGGFYEQYF
V: TRBV10-1; D: NA; J: TRBJ1-1; size: NA; DNA: TGCGCCAGCAGTAGGGGCGTGAACACTGAAGCTTTCTTT; CDR3: CASSRGVNTEAFF
V: TRBV11-2; D: NA; J: TRBJ2-1; size: NA; DNA: TGTGCCAGCAGGTCGGGAGAGACAGGGCGTAATGAGCAGTTCTTC; CDR3: CASRSGETGRNEQFF
V: TRBV6-5; D: TRBD1; J: TRBJ1-5; size: NA; DNA: TGTGCCACCGGGACAGGGGACCAGCCCCAGCATTTT; CDR3: CATGTGDQPQHF
V: TRBV5-1; D: NA; J: TRBJ1-2; size: NA; DNA: TGCGCCAGCACTTCTCAGGGGCCGTTGCCCTATGGCTACACCTTC; CDR3: CASTSQGPLPYGYTF